This T cell receptor beta chain was identified during a study of CXCR3-negative and CXCR3-positive naive CD8 T cells. About this clonotype itself: Its antigen is unidentified.

The CDR3 loop spans 12 amino acids. Germline CDR1 SNHLY, CDR2 FYNNEI. Study-wide findings and caveats: Much lower diversity was found in memory CD8+ cells, while both naive subsets had comparably high diversity. More hydrophobic TRB CDR3s were found in CXCR3-positive naive cells than in CXCR3-negative naive cells.

Preparation of TRB cDNA libraries relied on 5' RACE carrying UMI labels. TCRdb reprocessed the 5' RACE reads and reports one entry per CDR3 protein, with no DNA. The sample holds some 120,000 distinct CDR3 sequences. The source is a human donor in good health. Some clones in this sample may be carry-over from other donors' samples. The sample was naive CXCR3+ CD8+ T cells from blood. Subset of the sample: CD45RO-CCR7+CD27+CD95- naive CD8+ T cells expressing CXCR3 (TNR3+). The rearrangement joins TRBV2 to TRBJ2-7. CDR3 region: CASEGSVGEQYF. Full variable domain (rest looked up from reference TRBV2 and TRBJ2-7): EPEVTQTPSHQVTQMGQEVILRCVPISNHLYFYWYRQILGQKVEFLVSFYNNEISEKSEIFDDQFSVERPDGSNFTLKIRSTKLEDSAMYFCASEGSVGEQYFGPGTRLTVT.